The 20 T cell receptor beta chains listed next were all sequenced from one sample in a study of CD8 T cells in ankylosing spondylitis. Via MiXCR, TCRdb re-called the 5' RACE reads, giving one row per CDR3 protein. The sample lists around 220,000 distinct CDR3 sequences, over 9.5% occurring once. Material: blood, either unsorted or a sorted T cell fraction (not recorded which). These receptors were collected from a male donor with ankylosing spondylitis or in good health (not recorded which).

This clonotype occurred a few times. This chain links TRBV20-1 with TRBJ1-5; 7 positions match TRBD1. Germline V gives CDR1 DFQATT, CDR2 SNEGSKA (reference sequence). J was trimmed by 5 bases and V by 0 bases; bases with no gene match: 7. CDR3 length: 15 amino acids. As DNA, the CDR3 is TGCAGTGCTAGAGATAGGGGAAGGGGGCATCAGCCCCAGCATTTT. Protein: CSARDRGRGHQPQHF.

V and J are TRBV3-1 and TRBJ1-1, with TRBD1 matching over 9 bases. CDR1 is LGHDT, CDR2 YNNKEL, per germline (reference sequence). This CDR3 has 15 residues. The ends lost 2 bases at V and 5 bases at J; junction bases unmatched: 6. CDR3 DNA sequence: TGTGCCAGCAGCCAACCCGGGACAGGGAGGACTGAAGCTTTCTTT. Translated, it gives CASSQPGTGRTEAFF.

Concerning this clonotype: This may be a read error: a much more frequent sequence differs by one nucleotide. This chain joins TRBV7-9 and TRBJ2-7, with D perhaps matching TRBD1 (5 bases). CDR1 and CDR2 from the germline V gene are SEHNR and FQNEAQ (reference sequence). V was clipped by 4 bases and J by 4 bases, with 23 bases between them. The CDR3 contains 17 residues. The CDR3 loop reads CASSSLSATALVYEQYF. CDR3 in DNA: TGTGCCAGCAGCTCCCTATCCGCGACAGCTTTAGTGTACGAGCAGTACTTC.

This clonotype has just a few counts. V is TRBV27 and J is TRBJ2-7, with 8 bases lining up with TRBD2. The J segment lost 3 bases and the V segment lost 6 bases, leaving 10 bases of the junction unmatched. Germline CDR1 reads MNHEY; CDR2 reads SMNVEV (reference sequence). The CDR3 is made up of 15 amino acids. Written as DNA, the CDR3 is TGTGCCAGCAGGACGGGACTAGGCTTCCACTACGAGCAGTACTTC. It specifies CASRTGLGFHYEQYF.

This clonotype was picked up many times. V is TRBV20-1 and J is TRBJ1-1, with 10 bases lining up with TRBD1. There are 17 residues in the CDR3. Germline CDR1 is DFQATT and CDR2 is SNEGSKA (reference sequence). J was trimmed by 1 base and V by 1 base; bases with no gene match: 9. The CDR3 nucleotides read TGCAGTGCTAGAGTAGGGACAGGGGTTGGCTCGAACACTGAAGCTTTCTTT. This translates into CSARVGTGVGSNTEAFF.

In its sample, this clonotype was seen a few times. This chain joins TRBV3-1 and TRBJ2-1, with no clear D. The germline V gene has CDR1 LGHDT and CDR2 YNNKEL (reference sequence). The CDR3 has 13 residues. Between the trimmed V and J ends, which lost 6 bases and 9 bases, there was a span of 15 bases. This CDR3 is CASSKAEIGEQFF. The CDR3 DNA reads TGTGCCAGCAGTAAGGCCGAAATCGGTGAGCAGTTCTTC.

This clonotype was picked up many times. This chain connects TRBV5-1 to TRBJ2-1; a possible D gene is TRBD2 (5 bases). The CDR3 runs to 14 residues. Per germline, CDR1 SGHRS and CDR2 YFSETQ. The V and J ends lost 0 bases and 7 bases respectively, with 11 bases between them. DNA of the CDR3: TGCGCCAGCAGCTTGGAATATCGGGGAAATGAGCAGTTCTTC. Translating gives CASSLEYRGNEQFF.

This clonotype has a count of ten or more. V usage is TRBV12-3 or TRBV12-4 and J usage is TRBJ2-2, with D perhaps TRBD1 (5 bases). The CDR3 totals 15 residues. The V and J ends lost 5 bases and 3 bases respectively, with 13 bases between them. Written as DNA, the CDR3 is TGTGCCAGCAGTCTCCGACAGACGGACACCGGGGAGCTGTTTTTT. Translating gives CASSLRQTDTGELFF.

In its sample, this clonotype was seen many times. The chain combines TRBV11-1 with TRBJ2-5; no clear D gene. The CDR3 spans 18 residues. CDR1 is SGHAT and CDR2 is FQDESV in the germline V gene (reference sequence). With 3 bases removed from V and 2 bases from J, the gap between germline ends came to 22 bases. Here the CDR3 reads CASSLVPRPSPLQETQYF. CDR3 nucleotides: TGTGCCAGCAGCTTGGTCCCCCGCCCCAGCCCACTACAAGAGACCCAGTACTTC.

This clonotype was detected ten times or more. The gene calls are TRBV7-3 and TRBJ2-3; 8 positions match TRBD2. Germline values: CDR1 SGHTA, CDR2 FQGTGA. The CDR3 has 18 residues. The trim removed 2 bases at V and 1 base at J, leaving 11 bases unmatched. In DNA form, the CDR3 reads TGTGCCAGCAGCTTATTTCTGCCTAGCGGGTCCTGCACAGATACGCAGTATTTT. Its protein product is CASSLFLPSGSCTDTQYF.

The gene calls are TRBV5-5 and TRBJ2-5; D is uncertain. Trimming took off 1 base at V and 1 base at J, with 8 bases between the two ends. The CDR3 sequence is 14 residues long. The germline CDR1 and CDR2 sequences are SGHKS and YYEKEE (reference sequence). The CDR3 reads CASSLLQTQETQYF. The DNA for the CDR3 is TGTGCCAGCAGCTTGCTGCAGACCCAAGAGACCCAGTACTTC.

This clonotype showed up just a few times. The chain links TRBV20-1 to TRBJ2-1; D is unclear. The CDR3 consists of 15 residues. V was shortened by 0 bases and J by 6 bases, with 15 bases between the two germline ends. Germline V gene lookup returns CDR1 DFQATT and CDR2 SNEGSKA (reference sequence). CDR3 sequence reads: CSAREVGFEGNEQFF. In nucleotides, the CDR3 is TGCAGTGCTAGAGAGGTCGGGTTTGAAGGCAATGAGCAGTTCTTC.

The table lists this clonotype with many counts. The V and J genes are TRBV6-1 and TRBJ2-5; 8 bases match TRBD2. CDR3 length: 15 amino acids. Germline values: CDR1 MNHNS, CDR2 SASEGT. Unmatched junction bases numbered 12, after V lost 8 bases and J lost 4 bases. The CDR3 DNA sequence: TGTGCCAGCGGGTCCGGGACTAGGGTAGCAGAGACCCAGTACTTC. Residues: CASGSGTRVAETQYF.

Worth noting for this clonotype: A much larger clonotype is one base distant, so this may be a read error. This rearrangement joins TRBV14 to TRBJ2-2; D might be TRBD2 (5 bases). The CDR3 consists of 16 residues. CDR1 SGHDN and CDR2 FVKESK come from the germline V gene. The chain's CDR3 is CASSLLSGSNTGDLFF. The CDR3 DNA reads TGTGCCAGCAGCCTATTGTCGGGGTCCAACACCGGGGATCTGTTTTTT.

Ten or more counts support this clonotype. Because it lacks the conserved phenylalanine or tryptophan at the end, this CDR3 is likely a read error. The chain employs TRBV5-1 and TRBJ2-1; 9 bases map to TRBD1. The junction had 8 bases not matched to a gene; V was cut back by 2 bases and J by 8 bases. Germline V gene lookup returns CDR1 SGHRS and CDR2 YFSETQ. The CDR3 loop spans 15 amino acids. The CDR3 reads CASSFRDRVRDEQFL. The CDR3 bases are TGCGCCAGCAGCTTCCGGGACAGGGTCAGGGATGAGCAGTTCTTA.

This clonotype was seen ten or more times. The rearrangement joins TRBV20-1 to TRBJ2-5; TRBD2 matches at 10 bases. V shed 0 bases and J 8 bases; nucleotides not matched to a gene: 12. The CDR3 contains 16 residues. The germline V gene encodes CDR1 DFQATT and CDR2 SNEGSKA (reference sequence). In DNA form, the CDR3 reads TGCAGTGCTAGAGATCTTACTAGCGGGGTCTTCGTTACCCAGTACTTC. It is translated as CSARDLTSGVFVTQYF.

This clonotype was seen ten or more times. CDR3 protein: CASSLPQKFVQYF. The CDR3 bases are TGTGCCAGCAGTTTGCCTCAGAAATTTGTTCAGTACTTC. The chain recombines TRBV28 with TRBJ2-4; no reliable D call. This CDR3 spans 13 amino acids. V dropped 3 bases and J dropped 11 bases, with 14 bases sitting between them. CDR1 MDHEN and CDR2 SYDVKM come from the germline V gene.

This clonotype was seen ten or more times. This sequence joins TRBV7-2 and TRBJ2-2, with a possible D match to TRBD2 (5 bases). Germline CDR1 SGHTA, CDR2 FQGNSA. V lost 7 bases to trimming and J lost 3 bases, with 15 bases between them. The CDR3 is made up of 15 amino acids. DNA of the CDR3: TGTGCCAGCATCCTGGGGAGACCGGACACCGGGGAGCTGTTTTTT. Its translation is CASILGRPDTGELFF.

The table lists this clonotype with many counts. The chain recombines TRBV20-1 with TRBJ1-1; D not resolved. The CDR3 has 8 amino acids. Germline V gene sequence: CDR1 DFQATT, CDR2 SNEGSKA (reference sequence). V lost 4 bases, J lost 8 bases, and 2 bases lay in between. The CDR3 DNA is TGCAGTGCTAAGGAAGCTTTCTTT. It encodes CSAKEAFF.

This clonotype was recorded many times. The chain uses TRBV5-1 and TRBJ2-1; D is ambiguous. V lost 0 bases to trimming and J lost 0 bases, with 10 bases between them. The germline gives CDR1 SGHRS, CDR2 YFSETQ. The CDR3 consists of 16 residues. The CDR3 bases are TGCGCCAGCAGCTTGGTGCACCTGAGCTCCTACAATGAGCAGTTCTTC. Residues: CASSLVHLSSYNEQFF.